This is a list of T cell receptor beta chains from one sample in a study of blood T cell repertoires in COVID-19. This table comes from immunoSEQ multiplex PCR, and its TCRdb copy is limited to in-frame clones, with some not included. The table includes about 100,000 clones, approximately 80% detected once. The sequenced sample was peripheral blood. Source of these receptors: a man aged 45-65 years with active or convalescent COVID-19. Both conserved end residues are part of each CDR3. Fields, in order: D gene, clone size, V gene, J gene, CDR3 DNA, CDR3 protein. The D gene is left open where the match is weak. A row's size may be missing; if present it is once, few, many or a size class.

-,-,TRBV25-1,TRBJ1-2,TGTGCCAGCTCACAGGGTTATCGTGGCTACACCTTC,CASSQGYRGYTF
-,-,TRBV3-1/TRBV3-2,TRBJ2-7,TGTGCCAGCAGCCCCGGGAGTTCGGCCTACGAGCAGTACTTC,CASSPGSSAYEQYF
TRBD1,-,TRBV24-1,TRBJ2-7,TGTGCCACCAGTGATCCGAGACAGGGGAGAGTCGAGCAGTACTTC,CATSDPRQGRVEQYF
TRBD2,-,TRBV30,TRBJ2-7,TGTGCCTGGAGGGGGACTAGCGGGATCCACGAGCAGTACTTC,CAWRGTSGIHEQYF
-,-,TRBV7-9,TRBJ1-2,TGTGCCAGCAGCGACCAGACGTGGAGGGGCTACACCTTC,CASSDQTWRGYTF
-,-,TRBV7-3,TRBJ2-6,TGTGCCAGCAGCCCACAGGTGACCTCTGGGGCCAACGTCCTGACTTTC,CASSPQVTSGANVLTF
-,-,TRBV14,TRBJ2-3,TGTGCCAGCAGCCAAGATGACTGGGGACTTCCCACAGATACGCAGTATTTT,CASSQDDWGLPTDTQYF
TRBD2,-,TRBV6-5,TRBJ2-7,TGTGCCAGCAGCGGGGGGTCCTACCACGAGCAGTACTTC,CASSGGSYHEQYF
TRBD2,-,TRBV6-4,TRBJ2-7,TGTGCCAGCACCCCCCTCGGCCGGGAGGACTACGAGCAGTACTTC,CASTPLGREDYEQYF
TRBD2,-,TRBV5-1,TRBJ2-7,TGCGCCAGCAGCCCGACCGGGACTAGGGACACCAGCGACTTC,CASSPTGTRDTSDF
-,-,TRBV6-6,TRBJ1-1,TGTGCCACCCGGGGGGGGTCGAACACTGAAGCTTTCTTT,CATRGGSNTEAFF
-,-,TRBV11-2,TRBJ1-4,TGTGCCAGCAGCTTACGGGGTGGAGTAGTGTCAACTAATGAAAAACTGTTTTTT,CASSLRGGVVSTNEKLFF
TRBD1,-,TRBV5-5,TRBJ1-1,TGTGCCAGCAGCTTGACAGGGGAAAACACTGAAGCTTTCTTT,CASSLTGENTEAFF
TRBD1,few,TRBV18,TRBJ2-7,TGTGCCAGCTCACGACAGGGGAACGACGAGCAGTACTTC,CASSRQGNDEQYF
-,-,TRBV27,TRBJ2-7,TGTGCCAGCAGGGGGAGTGCGTCCTACGAGCAGTACTTC,CASRGSASYEQYF
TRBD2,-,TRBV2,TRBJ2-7,TGTGCCAGCAGTCGGACTAGCGGGGGGGCCTACGAGCAGTACTTC,CASSRTSGGAYEQYF
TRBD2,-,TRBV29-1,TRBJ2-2,TGCAGCGCCGAGGGACTAGCGGGAGCCGGGGAGCTGTTTTTT,CSAEGLAGAGELFF
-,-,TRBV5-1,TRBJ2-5,TGCGCCAGCAGAGTTGAGCAGGGGCTACAGACCCAGTACTTC,CASRVEQGLQTQYF
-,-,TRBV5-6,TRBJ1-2,TGTGCCAGCAGCTTGAGGGGCAACTATGGCTACACCTTC,CASSLRGNYGYTF
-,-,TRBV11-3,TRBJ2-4,TGTGCCAGCAGCTTAGAGAACCCAAGGGGAGCCAAAAACATTCAGTACTTC,CASSLENPRGAKNIQYF
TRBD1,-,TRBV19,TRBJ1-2,TGTGCCAGTAGACAGGGGGCCGCTAACTATGGCTACACCTTC,CASRQGAANYGYTF
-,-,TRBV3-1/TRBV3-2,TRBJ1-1,TGTGCCAGCAGCTCCGGGACGGGAGGGACTGAAGCTTTCTTT,CASSSGTGGTEAFF
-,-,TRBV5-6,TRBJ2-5,TGTGCCAGCAGCTTGGTAACGGGATGGGAAGAGACCCAGTACTTC,CASSLVTGWEETQYF
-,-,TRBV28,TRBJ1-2,TGTGCCAGCAATAATATACAGGGAGACTATGGCTACACCTTC,CASNNIQGDYGYTF
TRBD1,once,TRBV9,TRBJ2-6,TGTGCCAGCAGCGTAGGGGACAGTCACTCTGGGGCCAACGTCCTGACTTTC,CASSVGDSHSGANVLTF
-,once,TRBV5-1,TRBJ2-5,TGCGCCAGCAGCCGTCCAGTGGGGGGACAAGAGACCCAGTACTTC,CASSRPVGGQETQYF
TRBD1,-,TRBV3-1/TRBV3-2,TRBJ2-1,TGTGCCAGCAGCCCTAGGGGGACAGCCTCGTTCTTC,CASSPRGTASFF
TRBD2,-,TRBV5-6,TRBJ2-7,TGTGCCAGCAGCAAGATGGGACTAGCAGAGTACGAGCAGTACTTC,CASSKMGLAEYEQYF
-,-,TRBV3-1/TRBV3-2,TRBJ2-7,TGTGCCAGCAGCCAAGGGCAGCCTAGCGAGCAGTACTTC,CASSQGQPSEQYF
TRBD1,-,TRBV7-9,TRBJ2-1,TGTGCCAGCAGCTTCACCGGGACAGGAGCAAATGAGCAGTTCTTC,CASSFTGTGANEQFF
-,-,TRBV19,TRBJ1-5,TGTGCCAGTAGTATAGTGAGACAGCCCCAGCATTTT,CASSIVRQPQHF
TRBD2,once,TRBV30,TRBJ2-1,TGTGCCTGGAGACTAGCGGGATACAATGAGCAGTTCTTC,CAWRLAGYNEQFF
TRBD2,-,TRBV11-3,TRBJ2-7,TGTGCCAGCAGCTTATCACTAGCGGGGCACGAGCAGTACTTC,CASSLSLAGHEQYF
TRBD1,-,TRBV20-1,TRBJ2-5,TGCAGTGCTAGTAACAGGGGGTTGGAAGAGACCCAGTACTTC,CSASNRGLEETQYF
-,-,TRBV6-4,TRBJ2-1,TGTGCCAGCAGTGAAGGGTACGAGGGCAATGAGCAGTTCTTC,CASSEGYEGNEQFF
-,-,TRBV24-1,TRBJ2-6,TGTGCCACCAGTGGAGGGTACTCTGGAAACACTATCTCTGGGGCCAACGTCCTGACTTTC,CATSGGYSGNTISGANVLTF
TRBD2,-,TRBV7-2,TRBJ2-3,TGTGCCAGCAGCTTAGATGCGGGAGAGGGGAGCACAGATACGCAGTATTTT,CASSLDAGEGSTDTQYF
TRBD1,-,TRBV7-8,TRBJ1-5,TGTGCCAGCAGCCCCCGACAGGGGGCAGGCAATCAGCCCCAGCATTTT,CASSPRQGAGNQPQHF
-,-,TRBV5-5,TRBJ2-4,TGTGCCAGCAGCTTTGATGCGGACATTCAGTACTTC,CASSFDADIQYF